The 13 T cell receptor beta chains given below trace back to one sample, sequenced in a study of T cell responses to AZD1222 COVID-19 vaccine. The protocol was immunoSEQ multiplex PCR, while the TCRdb copy is restricted to in-frame clones and leaves out a portion. The table records some 150,000 clones, 85% to 95% of them present only once. The sequencing here drew on peripheral blood, taken on day 0 of AZD1222 vaccination. These receptors all stem from an adult in good health.

The CDR3 region is CASSLWAGGTGELFF. The CDR3 DNA follows: TGTGCCAGCAGTTTATGGGCAGGGGGTACCGGGGAGCTGTTTTTT. V gene TRBV28 combines with J gene TRBJ2-2, with TRBD1 matching over 7 bases. The V and J ends lost 0 bases and 5 bases, in that order; junction bases with no gene match: 3. CDR1 is MDHEN and CDR2 is SYDVKM in the germline V gene. CDR3 length: 15 amino acids.

Notes on this clone: The identical CDR3 is also encoded by other nucleotide sequences in the sample. V gene TRBV4-1 combines with J gene TRBJ1-5; D not resolved. V was trimmed by 0 bases and J by 4 bases, leaving 7 bases between them. Germline CDR1 reads MGHRA; CDR2 reads YSYEKL. There are 14 residues in the CDR3. The CDR3 bases are TGCGCCAGCAGCCAAGATCCAGTAAATCAGCCCCAGCATTTT. It specifies CASSQDPVNQPQHF.

The chain employs TRBV5-5 and TRBJ1-3; 7 bases agree with TRBD1. The CDR3 contains 17 residues. Per germline, CDR1 SGHKS and CDR2 YYEKEE (reference sequence). Trimming at V came to 4 bases and at J to 0 bases, leaving 10 bases not matched to a gene. CDR3 DNA: TGTGCCAGCAGCCTAATAGGGGGACAGAGCTCTGGAAACACCATATATTTT. It encodes CASSLIGGQSSGNTIYF.

The V gene is TRBV4-1, the J gene TRBJ2-7; D remains unclear. Trimming cost V 2 bases and J 4 bases, with 9 bases left between them. Germline CDR1 MGHRA, CDR2 YSYEKL. This CDR3 spans 13 amino acids. CDR3 protein: CASSQSRYYEQYF. CDR3 nucleotide sequence: TGCGCCAGCAGCCAATCGCGGTATTACGAGCAGTACTTC.

The chain uses TRBV10-3 and TRBJ2-7; possible D gene TRBD2, 6 bases. Germline CDR1 and CDR2: ENHRY and SYGVKD. Trimming took off 4 bases at V and 3 bases at J, with 22 bases between the two ends. The CDR3 is 17 amino acids. The CDR3 region is CAISGGTQPFSHYEQYF. The CDR3, as DNA: TGTGCCATCAGTGGCGGGACCCAACCCTTCTCCCACTACGAGCAGTACTTC.

This chain connects TRBV6-6 to TRBJ1-1; D is ambiguous. Trimming took off 7 bases at V and 0 bases at J, with 15 bases between the two ends. From germline, CDR1 is MNHNY and CDR2 SVGAGI (reference sequence). The CDR3 is 15 amino acids. This chain's CDR3 is CASTYSPQLNTEAFF. Here the CDR3 DNA reads TGTGCCAGCACCTACTCCCCCCAATTGAACACTGAAGCTTTCTTT.

V is TRBV2 and J is TRBJ2-1; possible D gene TRBD2, 6 bases. Trimming removed 10 bases from V and 2 bases from J, with 18 bases in between. This CDR3 has 15 amino acids. Germline CDR1 and CDR2: SNHLY and FYNNEI. The CDR3 reads CAIPGTPGAYNEQFF. CDR3 nucleotide sequence: TGTGCCATCCCGGGGACTCCCGGGGCCTACAATGAGCAGTTCTTC.

This chain links TRBV5-1 with TRBJ2-7; 10 bases are a match to TRBD1. The CDR3 length is 17 residues. Germline trimming cut 2 bases from V and 0 bases from J; bases unmatched to any gene: 8. In germline, CDR1 is SGHRS, CDR2 YFSETQ. CDR3 in amino acids: CASSFTPGTGVSYEQYF. The CDR3, as DNA: TGCGCCAGCAGCTTTACCCCCGGGACAGGGGTCTCCTACGAGCAGTACTTC.

A word on this clone: The sample contains more than one DNA sequence encoding this CDR3. The chain joins TRBV6-5 to TRBJ1-4, with TRBD1 as a possible D gene (5 bases). Germline CDR1 MNHEY, CDR2 SVGAGI. The CDR3 sequence is 13 residues long. V lost 2 bases and J lost 8, with 9 bases in between. In DNA form, the CDR3 reads TGTGCCAGCAGTTACAGGGGAGGGGAAAAACTGTTTTTT. Its translation is CASSYRGGEKLFF.

V usage is TRBV28 and J usage is TRBJ1-1; 8 positions agree with TRBD1. Germline-derived CDR1 and CDR2 are MDHEN and SYDVKM. J lost 0 bases, V lost 6 bases, and 6 bases had no gene match. The CDR3 is 15 amino acids. CDR3 sequence reads: CASRQRDRLNTEAFF. The CDR3, as DNA: TGTGCCAGCAGACAGAGGGACAGGCTGAACACTGAAGCTTTCTTT. Full variable domain (missing parts from reference TRBV28 and TRBJ1-1): DVKVTQSSRYLVKRTGEKVFLECVQDMDHENMFWYRQDPGLGLRLIYFSYDVKMKEKGDIPEGYSVSREKKERFSLILESASTNQTSMYLCASRQRDRLNTEAFFGQGTRLTVV.

The V call is TRBV6-5, the J call TRBJ1-5; possible D gene TRBD1, 5 bases. CDR3 size: 13 residues. V shed 4 bases and J shed 6 bases, with 10 bases lying between them. CDR1 is MNHEY and CDR2 is SVGAGI in the germline V gene. The CDR3 coding sequence is TGTGCCAGCAGTTCCGGGGGTCCTCAGCCCCAGCATTTT. It encodes CASSSGGPQPQHF.

The V and J genes are TRBV18 and TRBJ1-2, with 7 bases lining up with TRBD1. Germline loops: CDR1 KGHSH, CDR2 LQKENI. The trim removed 3 bases at V and 4 bases at J, leaving 2 bases unmatched. This CDR3 contains 13 residues. The chain's CDR3 is CASSPRDSYGYTF. The CDR3 nucleotides read TGTGCCAGCTCACCCCGGGACAGCTATGGCTACACCTTC.

The rearrangement joins TRBV6-5 to TRBJ2-3; D not resolved. Trimming left V 7 bases short and J 4 bases short, with 9 bases between. In germline, CDR1 is MNHEY, CDR2 SVGAGI. This CDR3 has 12 amino acids. CDR3 amino acids: CASTLRPDTQYF. The CDR3 region has the DNA TGTGCCAGCACCCTCCGCCCAGATACGCAGTATTTT.